The clone carrying this TCR beta chain was seen once. Its specificity is unknown. This sample was taken from a study of T cell responses to AZD1222 COVID-19 vaccine. Study-wide context: Second-dose timings of about 4 or about 12 weeks were pooled. Whole-study results and caveats: White British ancestry dominated among donors, who included more females, and clonal diversity was possibly underestimated. Spike-spanning, vaccine-associated CD4 TCRs were dominant at 160-218 and 743-854.

Germline CDR1 SNHLY, CDR2 FYNNEI. The CDR3 runs to 14 residues. Trimming cost V 6 bases and J 0 bases, with 11 bases left between them. Profiling relied on immunoSEQ multiplex PCR, and the TCRdb table lists in-frame clones only, not all of them. Of around 140,000 clones listed, 93% are singletons. Material: peripheral blood, obtained on day 0 of AZD1222 vaccination. This TCR was recovered from an adult in good health. The rearrangement links TRBV2 to TRBJ1-1; D not certain. CDR3 sequence reads: CASRSLRVNTEAFF. The CDR3 coding sequence is TGTGCCAGCAGAAGTCTCCGGGTGAACACTGAAGCTTTCTTT.